The 13 T cell receptor beta chains given below trace back to one sample, sequenced in a study of T cells in Graves' hyperthyroidism and ophthalmopathy. Amplified TCR beta CDR3 regions derived from RNA transcripts. The TCR CDR3 was amplified in a first-round RT-PCR using the HTBI primer set. TCRdb re-analysed the multiplex PCR reads in MiXCR, keeping a single row per CDR3 protein. The data show roughly 170,000 distinct CDR3 sequences, about a sixth seen once. The sample consisted of blood. The receptors stem from a woman in her fifties or sixties with Graves' hyperthyroidism.

This clonotype was observed many times. The chain carries TRBV20-1 and TRBJ2-4; 15 nucleotides line up with TRBD2. The CDR3 consists of 18 residues. Germline trimming cut 5 bases from V and 8 bases from J; bases unmatched to any gene: 16. Per germline, CDR1 DFQATT and CDR2 SNEGSKA (reference sequence). For the CDR3, the DNA is TGCAGTGCTGCGGCCGGACTAGCGGGGGGGCGTGGTAGAGACATTCAGTACTTC. The encoded protein is CSAAAGLAGGRGRDIQYF.

The V and J genes are TRBV4-1 and TRBJ2-7; D gene ambiguous. CDR1 and CDR2 from the germline V gene are MGHRA and YSYEKL. The V end was cut by 4 bases, the J end by 4 bases, with 17 bases between. The CDR3 covers 15 residues. CDR3 DNA sequence: TGCGCCAGCAGCCTCGAGCCTCGGACGGAGTACGAGCAGTACTTC. This gives the protein CASSLEPRTEYEQYF.

This clonotype has a count of ten or more. The chain recombines TRBV27 with TRBJ2-7, with TRBD1 identical over 8 bases. Germline CDR1 is MNHEY and CDR2 is SMNVEV (reference sequence). With V trimmed by 6 bases and J by 4 bases, 5 bases remained unmatched. The CDR3 has 13 amino acids. CDR3 in DNA: TGTGCCAGCAGGGTAACAGGGGGTTACGAGCAGTACTTC. It codes for CASRVTGGYEQYF.

This clonotype occurred many times. This chain joins TRBV28 and TRBJ2-7, with 9 positions matching TRBD1. Germline trimming cut 6 bases from V and 4 bases from J; bases unmatched to any gene: 10. The CDR3 has 15 residues. CDR1 MDHEN and CDR2 SYDVKM come from the germline V gene. The CDR3 nucleotides read TGTGCCAGCAGAAGGACAGGGGATGCCTTATACGAGCAGTACTTC. Its translation: CASRRTGDALYEQYF.

This clonotype was counted ten times or more. This chain connects TRBV6-2 or TRBV6-3 to TRBJ1-5; 7 bases match TRBD1. J gave up 4 bases and V 6 bases, and 9 bases lay outside the gene matches. Germline CDR1 reads MNHEY; CDR2 reads SVGEGT. This CDR3 spans 15 amino acids. CDR3 in DNA: TGTGCCAGCAGGCGACAGGGAGGAGATAATCAGCCCCAGCATTTT. This codes for CASRRQGGDNQPQHF.

This clonotype was detected a few times. The chain has TRBV5-1 and TRBJ2-4, with TRBD1 as a possible D gene (6 bases). The length of the CDR3 is 13 residues. CDR1 is SGHRS and CDR2 is YFSETQ in the germline V gene. Trimming shortened V by 4 bases and J by 8 bases, and 13 bases separated the two germline ends. DNA of the CDR3: TGCGCCAGCAGCGCCGGGACACAGGACATTCAGTACTTC. Translation gives CASSAGTQDIQYF.

This clonotype showed up many times. The rearrangement links TRBV4-3 to TRBJ2-2, with 7 bases lining up with TRBD2. Germline V gene sequence: CDR1 LGHNA, CDR2 YSLEER. The CDR3 consists of 15 residues. Trimming cost V 4 bases and J 4 bases; bases outside gene matches: 6. The CDR3 protein is CASSRRGRTTGELFF. The CDR3 bases are TGCGCCAGCAGCCGGCGGGGGAGGACCACCGGGGAGCTGTTTTTT.

This clonotype was seen just once. The V call is TRBV7-2, the J call TRBJ2-7; D gene unclear. Trimming removed 3 bases at V and 2 bases at J, with 14 bases between. Per the germline V gene, CDR1 is SGHTA and CDR2 is FQGNSA. The CDR3 extends over 15 amino acids. DNA of the CDR3: TGTGCCAGCAGCTTTAATCCGCCCTCGCCCTACGAGCAGTACTTC. Translated, it gives CASSFNPPSPYEQYF.

The chain uses TRBV6-5 and TRBJ2-2; D is undetermined. CDR1 and CDR2 from the germline V gene are MNHEY and SVGAGI. V dropped 0 bases and J dropped 6 bases, with 8 bases sitting between them. This CDR3 spans 14 amino acids. CDR3 protein: CASSYSAFPGELFF. The CDR3 DNA reads as TGTGCCAGCAGTTACTCGGCCTTTCCCGGGGAGCTGTTTTTT.

In its sample, this clonotype was seen many times. This chain connects TRBV7-2 to TRBJ1-6; 7 nucleotides agree with TRBD1. J was trimmed by 10 bases and V by 5 bases; bases with no gene match: 14. Per germline, CDR1 SGHTA and CDR2 FQGNSA. There are 16 residues in the CDR3. This CDR3 reads CASSPTQGLGGSPLHF. CDR3 DNA sequence: TGTGCCAGCAGCCCTACACAGGGGCTAGGAGGATCACCCCTCCACTTT.

This clonotype has a count of ten or more. This sequence joins TRBV12-3 or TRBV12-4 and TRBJ2-3; possibly TRBD1 for D (5 bases). With 3 bases removed from V and 7 bases from J, the gap between germline ends came to 8 bases. The CDR3 is 12 residues long. CDR3 DNA: TGTGCCAGCAGTTTTGACAGTCATACGCAGTATTTT. Translation: CASSFDSHTQYF.

This clonotype was observed many times. The rearrangement joins TRBV2 to TRBJ2-7, with TRBD1 matching over 10 bases. Germline loops: CDR1 SNHLY, CDR2 FYNNEI. This CDR3 is 16 amino acids long. The V gene end was trimmed by 6 bases and the J gene end by 4 bases; junction bases not matched to a gene: 12. The CDR3 coding sequence is TGTGCCAGCAGCCAGCCCCGGACAGGGGGGGGTTACGAGCAGTACTTC. This translates into CASSQPRTGGGYEQYF. The entire variable domain, with the rest obtained from reference TRBV2 and TRBJ2-7, is as follows: EPEVTQTPSHQVTQMGQEVILRCVPISNHLYFYWYRQILGQKVEFLVSFYNNEISEKSEIFDDQFSVERPDGSNFTLKIRSTKLEDSAMYFCASSQPRTGGGYEQYFGPGTRLTVT.

This clonotype occurred many times. The chain links TRBV27 to TRBJ2-1; 16 nucleotides align to TRBD2. V gave up 2 bases and J gave up 3 bases; unmatched junction bases: 7. Germline CDR1 MNHEY, CDR2 SMNVEV (reference sequence). The CDR3 is 19 residues long. CDR3 protein: CASSLRLGLAGGHYNEQFF. The CDR3 region has the DNA TGTGCCAGCAGTTTAAGGCTGGGACTAGCGGGGGGGCACTACAATGAGCAGTTCTTC.